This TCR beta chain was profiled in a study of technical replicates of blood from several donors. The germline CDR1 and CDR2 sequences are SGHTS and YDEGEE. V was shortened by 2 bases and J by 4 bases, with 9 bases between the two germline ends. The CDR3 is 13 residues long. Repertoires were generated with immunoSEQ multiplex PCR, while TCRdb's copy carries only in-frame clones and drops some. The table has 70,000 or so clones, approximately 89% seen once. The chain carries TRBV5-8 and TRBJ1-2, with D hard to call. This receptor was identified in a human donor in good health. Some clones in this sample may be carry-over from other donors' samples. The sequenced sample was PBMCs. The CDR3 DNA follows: TGTGCCAGCAGCTTAGGTCGGGGCTATGGCTACACCTTC. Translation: CASSLGRGYGYTF.